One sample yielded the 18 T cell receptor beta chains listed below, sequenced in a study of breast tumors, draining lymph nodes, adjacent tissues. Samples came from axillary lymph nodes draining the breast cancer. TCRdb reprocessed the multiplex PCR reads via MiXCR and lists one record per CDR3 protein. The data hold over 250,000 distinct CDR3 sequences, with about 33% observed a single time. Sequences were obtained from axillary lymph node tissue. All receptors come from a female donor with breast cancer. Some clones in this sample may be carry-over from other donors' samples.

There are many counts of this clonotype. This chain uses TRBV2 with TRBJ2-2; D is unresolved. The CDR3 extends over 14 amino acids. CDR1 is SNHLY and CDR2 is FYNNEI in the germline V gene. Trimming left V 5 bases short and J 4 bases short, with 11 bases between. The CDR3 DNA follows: TGTGCCAGCAGTTTGGGCGACGGCACCGGGGAGCTGTTTTTT. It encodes CASSLGDGTGELFF. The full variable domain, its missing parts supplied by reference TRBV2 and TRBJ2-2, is EPEVTQTPSHQVTQMGQEVILRCVPISNHLYFYWYRQILGQKVEFLVSFYNNEISEKSEIFDDQFSVERPDGSNFTLKIRSTKLEDSAMYFCASSLGDGTGELFFGEGSRLTVL.

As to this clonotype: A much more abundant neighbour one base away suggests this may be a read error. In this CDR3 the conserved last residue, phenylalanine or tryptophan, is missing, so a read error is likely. CDR3 in DNA: TGTGCCGGGACAGGGGACGCTTCGCCCTACGAGCAGTACCTC. Translated, it gives CAGTGDASPYEQYL. The chain couples TRBV7-9 to TRBJ2-7; TRBD1 matches 10 bases. Germline V gene data show CDR1 as SEHNR and CDR2 as FQNEAQ (reference sequence). This CDR3 is 14 amino acids long. The trim removed 11 bases at V and 2 bases at J, leaving 9 bases unmatched.

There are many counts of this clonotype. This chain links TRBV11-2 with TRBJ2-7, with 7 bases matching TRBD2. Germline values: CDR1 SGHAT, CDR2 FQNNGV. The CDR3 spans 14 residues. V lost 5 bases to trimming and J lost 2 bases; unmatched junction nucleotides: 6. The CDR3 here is CASSRGGRAYEQYF. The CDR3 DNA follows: TGTGCCAGCAGCCGAGGAGGGAGGGCCTACGAGCAGTACTTC.

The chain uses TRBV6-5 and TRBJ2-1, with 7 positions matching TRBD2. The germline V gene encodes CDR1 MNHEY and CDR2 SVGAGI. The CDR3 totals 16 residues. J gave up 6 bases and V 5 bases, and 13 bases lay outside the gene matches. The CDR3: CASSHQGLLSVNEQFF. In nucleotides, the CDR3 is TGTGCCAGCAGTCACCAGGGACTACTAAGCGTCAATGAGCAGTTCTTC.

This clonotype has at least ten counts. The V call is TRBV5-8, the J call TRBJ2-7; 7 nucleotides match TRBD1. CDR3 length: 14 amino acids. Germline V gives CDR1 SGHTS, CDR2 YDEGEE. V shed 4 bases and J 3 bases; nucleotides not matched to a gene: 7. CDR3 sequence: CASSHPDRVYEQYF. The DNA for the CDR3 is TGTGCCAGCAGCCACCCTGACAGGGTCTACGAGCAGTACTTC.

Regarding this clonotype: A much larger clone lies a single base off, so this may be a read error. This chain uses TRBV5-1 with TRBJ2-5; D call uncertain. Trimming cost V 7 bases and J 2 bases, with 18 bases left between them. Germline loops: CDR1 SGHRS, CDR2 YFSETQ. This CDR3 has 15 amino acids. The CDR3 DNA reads TGCGCCAGCGGCCCGGTCGTAGGGTTTCAAGAGACCCAGTACTTC. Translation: CASGPVVGFQETQYF.

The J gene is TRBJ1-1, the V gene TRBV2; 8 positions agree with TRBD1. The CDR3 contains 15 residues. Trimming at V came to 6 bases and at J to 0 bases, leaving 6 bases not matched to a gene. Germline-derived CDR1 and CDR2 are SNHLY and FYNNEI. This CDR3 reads CASRATGQVNTEAFF. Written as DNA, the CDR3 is TGTGCCAGCAGGGCTACGGGACAGGTGAACACTGAAGCTTTCTTT.

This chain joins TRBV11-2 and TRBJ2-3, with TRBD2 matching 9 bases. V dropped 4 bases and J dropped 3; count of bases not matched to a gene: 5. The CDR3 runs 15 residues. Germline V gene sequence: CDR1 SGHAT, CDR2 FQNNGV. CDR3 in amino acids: CASSSWREGTDTQYF. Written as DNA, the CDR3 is TGTGCCAGCAGCTCCTGGCGGGAGGGAACAGATACGCAGTATTTT.

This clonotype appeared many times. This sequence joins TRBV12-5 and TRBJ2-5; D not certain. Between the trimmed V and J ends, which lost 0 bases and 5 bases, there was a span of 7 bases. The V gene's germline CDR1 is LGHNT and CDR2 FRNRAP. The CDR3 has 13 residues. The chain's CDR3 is CASGLVTGETQYF. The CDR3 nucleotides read TGTGCTAGTGGTTTGGTAACCGGGGAGACCCAGTACTTC.

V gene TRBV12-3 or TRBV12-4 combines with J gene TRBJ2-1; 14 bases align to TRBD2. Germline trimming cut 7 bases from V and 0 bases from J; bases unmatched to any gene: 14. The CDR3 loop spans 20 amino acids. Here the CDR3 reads CASNPPGLAGEEGSYNEQFF. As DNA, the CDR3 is TGTGCCAGCAACCCGCCGGGACTAGCGGGAGAGGAGGGCTCCTACAATGAGCAGTTCTTC.

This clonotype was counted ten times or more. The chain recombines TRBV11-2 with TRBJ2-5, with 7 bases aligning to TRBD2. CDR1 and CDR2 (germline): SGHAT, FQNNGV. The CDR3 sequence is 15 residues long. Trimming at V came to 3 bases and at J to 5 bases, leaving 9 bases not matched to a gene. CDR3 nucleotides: TGTGCCAGCAGCTTTGGCGGGAGTTTGGGGGAGACCCAGTACTTC. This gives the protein CASSFGGSLGETQYF.

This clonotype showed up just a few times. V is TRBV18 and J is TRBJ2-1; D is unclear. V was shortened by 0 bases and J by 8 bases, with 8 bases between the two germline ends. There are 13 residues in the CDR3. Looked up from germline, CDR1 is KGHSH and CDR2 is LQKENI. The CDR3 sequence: CASSPPMTHEQFF. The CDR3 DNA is TGTGCCAGCTCACCACCGATGACTCATGAGCAGTTCTTC.

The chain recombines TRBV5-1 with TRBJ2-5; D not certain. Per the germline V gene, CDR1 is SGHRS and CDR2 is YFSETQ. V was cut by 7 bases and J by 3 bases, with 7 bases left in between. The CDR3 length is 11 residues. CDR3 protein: CASGYKETQYF. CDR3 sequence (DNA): TGCGCCAGCGGCTACAAAGAGACCCAGTACTTC.

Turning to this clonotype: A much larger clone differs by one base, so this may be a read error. The CDR3 DNA is TGTGCCATCAGTTACTCCCACGAACCGGGACGGCAAGAGACCCAGTACTTC. It specifies CAISYSHEPGRQETQYF. J is TRBJ2-5 and V is TRBV6-6; the D call may be TRBD1 or TRBD2 (5 bases each). This CDR3 region has 17 residues. The V gene's germline CDR1 is MNHNY and CDR2 SVGAGI (reference sequence).

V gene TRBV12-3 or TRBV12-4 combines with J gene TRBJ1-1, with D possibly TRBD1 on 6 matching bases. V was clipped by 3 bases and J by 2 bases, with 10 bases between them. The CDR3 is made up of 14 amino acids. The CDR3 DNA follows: TGTGCCAGCAGTTTGGGGGGGGCCAACACTGAAGCTTTCTTT. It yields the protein CASSLGGANTEAFF.

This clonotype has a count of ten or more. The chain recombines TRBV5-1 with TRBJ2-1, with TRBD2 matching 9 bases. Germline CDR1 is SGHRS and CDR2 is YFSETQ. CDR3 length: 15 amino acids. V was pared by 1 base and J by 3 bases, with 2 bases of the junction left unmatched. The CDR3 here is CASSLRTSDYNEQFF. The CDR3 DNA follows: TGCGCCAGCAGCTTGAGGACTAGCGACTACAATGAGCAGTTCTTC.

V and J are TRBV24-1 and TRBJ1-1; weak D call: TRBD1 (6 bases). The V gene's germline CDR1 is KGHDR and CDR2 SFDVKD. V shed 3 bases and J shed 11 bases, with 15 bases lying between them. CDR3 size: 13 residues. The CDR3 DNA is TGTGCCACCAGTGATATAACAGGGTCCCGGGCTTTCTTT. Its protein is CATSDITGSRAFF.

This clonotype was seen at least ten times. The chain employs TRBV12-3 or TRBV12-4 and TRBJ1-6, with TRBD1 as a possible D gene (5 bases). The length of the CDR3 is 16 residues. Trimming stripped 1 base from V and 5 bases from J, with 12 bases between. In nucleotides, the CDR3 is TGTGCCAGCAGTTTAGGGGGGTCTTTCCATAATTCACCCCTCCACTTT. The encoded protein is CASSLGGSFHNSPLHF.